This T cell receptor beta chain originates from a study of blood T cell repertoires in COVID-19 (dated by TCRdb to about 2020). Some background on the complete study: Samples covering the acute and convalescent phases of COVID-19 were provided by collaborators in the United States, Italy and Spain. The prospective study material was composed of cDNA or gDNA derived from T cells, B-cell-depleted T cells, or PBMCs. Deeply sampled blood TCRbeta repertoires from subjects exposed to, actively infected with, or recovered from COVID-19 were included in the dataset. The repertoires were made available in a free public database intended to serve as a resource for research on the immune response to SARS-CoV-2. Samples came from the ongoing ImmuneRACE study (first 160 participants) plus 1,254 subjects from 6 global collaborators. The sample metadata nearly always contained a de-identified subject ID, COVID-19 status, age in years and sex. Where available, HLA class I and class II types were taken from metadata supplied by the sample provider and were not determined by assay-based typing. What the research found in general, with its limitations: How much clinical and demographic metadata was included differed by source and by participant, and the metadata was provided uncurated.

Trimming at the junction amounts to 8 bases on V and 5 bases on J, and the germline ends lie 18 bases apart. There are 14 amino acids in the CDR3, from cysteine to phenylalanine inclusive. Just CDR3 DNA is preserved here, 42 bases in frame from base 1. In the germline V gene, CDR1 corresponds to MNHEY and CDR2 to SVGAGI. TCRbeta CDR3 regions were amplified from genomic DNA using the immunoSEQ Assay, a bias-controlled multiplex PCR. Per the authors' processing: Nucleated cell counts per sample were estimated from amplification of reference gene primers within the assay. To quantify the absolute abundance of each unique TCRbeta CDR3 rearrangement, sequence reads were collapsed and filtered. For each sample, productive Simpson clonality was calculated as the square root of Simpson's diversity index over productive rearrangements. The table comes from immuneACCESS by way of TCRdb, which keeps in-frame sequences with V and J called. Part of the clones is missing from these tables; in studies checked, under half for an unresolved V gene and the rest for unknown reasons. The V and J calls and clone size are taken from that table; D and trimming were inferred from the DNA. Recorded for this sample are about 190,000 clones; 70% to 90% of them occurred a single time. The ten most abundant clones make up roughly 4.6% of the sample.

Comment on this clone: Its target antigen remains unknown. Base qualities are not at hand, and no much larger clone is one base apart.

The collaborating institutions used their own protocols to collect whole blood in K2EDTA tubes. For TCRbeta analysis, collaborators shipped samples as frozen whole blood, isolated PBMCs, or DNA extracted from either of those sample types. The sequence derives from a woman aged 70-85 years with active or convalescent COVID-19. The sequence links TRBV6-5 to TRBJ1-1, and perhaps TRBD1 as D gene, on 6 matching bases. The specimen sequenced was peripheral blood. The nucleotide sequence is TGTGCCAGCCGCGGGGGCAGCCGAAGGACTGAAGCTTTCTTT. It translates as CASRGGSRRTEAFF.